This T cell receptor beta chain was retrieved from a study of human T cells and chemical hapten exposure. Across the study: Each patch test put 0.01% DPC on the upper back, and results were read at 6 days. Study outcomes and limitations: Given that the donors had alopecia, their immune response may differ from that seen in healthy people.

Trimming at V came to 4 bases and at J to 1 base, leaving 6 bases not matched to a gene. CDR1 SGHDN and CDR2 FVKESK come from the germline V gene. The CDR3 consists of 16 residues. Time point here: patch test 2, 6 weeks after DPC sensitization. Stated treatment: therapeutic diphenylcyclopropenone sensitization with weekly scalp DPC. Blood draws came before every patch-test application. In TCRdb, the RACE reads were re-called with MiXCR into one record per CDR3 protein. The repertoire has around 100,000 distinct CDR3 sequences, roughly an eighth of them found once; the top ten carry roughly 3.1%. In the case of this clonotype: Its antigen is unknown.

This sequence was found in a woman in her thirties or forties with alopecia areata. Some clones in this sample may be carry-over from other donors' samples. The sequencing here drew on whole blood, taken in connection with sensitization to the hapten diphenylcyclopropenone (DPC). The rearrangement joins TRBV14 to TRBJ2-2, with 7 bases fitting TRBD1. CDR3 protein: CASSRQGPRNTGELFF. Here the CDR3 DNA reads TGTGCCAGCAGCCGACAGGGACCAAGGAACACCGGGGAGCTGTTTTTT.